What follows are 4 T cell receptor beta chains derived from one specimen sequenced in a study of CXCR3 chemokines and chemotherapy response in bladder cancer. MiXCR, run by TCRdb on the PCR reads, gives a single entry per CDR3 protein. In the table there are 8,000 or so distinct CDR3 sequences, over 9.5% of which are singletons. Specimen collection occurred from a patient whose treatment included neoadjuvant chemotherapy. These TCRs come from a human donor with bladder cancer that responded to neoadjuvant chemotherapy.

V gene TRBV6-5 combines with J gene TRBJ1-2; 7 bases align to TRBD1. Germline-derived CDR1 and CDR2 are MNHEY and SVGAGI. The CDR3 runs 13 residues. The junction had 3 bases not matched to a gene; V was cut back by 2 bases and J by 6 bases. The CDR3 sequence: CASSYEGADGYTF. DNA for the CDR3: TGTGCCAGCAGTTACGAGGGGGCCGATGGCTACACCTTC.

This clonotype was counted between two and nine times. The CDR3 coding sequence is TGCAGTGCTGCGCCCTGGGGTAACACCGGGGAGCTGTTTTTT. Its protein is CSAAPWGNTGELFF. This chain links TRBV20-1 with TRBJ2-2, with D unresolved. Per germline, CDR1 DFQATT and CDR2 SNEGSKA (reference sequence). V was pared by 5 bases and J by 2 bases, with 12 bases between. The CDR3 has 14 amino acids.

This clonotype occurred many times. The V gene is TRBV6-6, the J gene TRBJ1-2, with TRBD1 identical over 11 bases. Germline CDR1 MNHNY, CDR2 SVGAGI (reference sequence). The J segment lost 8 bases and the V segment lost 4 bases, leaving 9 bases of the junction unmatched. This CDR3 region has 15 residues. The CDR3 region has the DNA TGTGCCAGCAGTTCAACACCGGGACAGGGGGGCGGCTACACCTTC. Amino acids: CASSSTPGQGGGYTF.

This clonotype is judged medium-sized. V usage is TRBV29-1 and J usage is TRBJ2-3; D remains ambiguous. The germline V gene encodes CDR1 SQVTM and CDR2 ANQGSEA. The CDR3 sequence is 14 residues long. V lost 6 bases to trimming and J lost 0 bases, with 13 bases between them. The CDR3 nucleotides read TGCAGCGTGGATGGTCAGGATAGCACAGATACGCAGTATTTT. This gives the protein CSVDGQDSTDTQYF.